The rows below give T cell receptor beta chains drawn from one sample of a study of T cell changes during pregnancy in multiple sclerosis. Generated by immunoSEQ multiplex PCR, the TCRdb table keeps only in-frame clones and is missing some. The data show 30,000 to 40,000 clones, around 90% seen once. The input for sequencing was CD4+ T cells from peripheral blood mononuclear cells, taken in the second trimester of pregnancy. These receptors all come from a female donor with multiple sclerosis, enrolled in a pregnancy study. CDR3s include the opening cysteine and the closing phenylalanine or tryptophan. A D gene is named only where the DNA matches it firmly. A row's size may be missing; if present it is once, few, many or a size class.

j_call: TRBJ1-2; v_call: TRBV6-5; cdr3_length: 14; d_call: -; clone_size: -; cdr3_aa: CASSYSVTGNGYTF; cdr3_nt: TGTGCCAGCAGTTACTCTGTAACAGGGAATGGCTACACCTTC
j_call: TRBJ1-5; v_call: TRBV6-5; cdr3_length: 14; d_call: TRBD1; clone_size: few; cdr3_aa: CASSDRESNQPQHF; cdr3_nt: TGTGCCAGCAGCGACAGGGAGAGCAATCAGCCCCAGCATTTT
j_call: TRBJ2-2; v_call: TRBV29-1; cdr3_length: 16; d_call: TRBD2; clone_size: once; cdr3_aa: CSVEELSGRATGELFF; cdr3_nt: TGCAGCGTTGAAGAGTTGAGCGGGAGGGCCACCGGGGAGCTGTTTTTT
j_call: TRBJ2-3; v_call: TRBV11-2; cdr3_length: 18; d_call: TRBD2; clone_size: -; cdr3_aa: CASSLGLAGATATDTQYF; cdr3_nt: TGTGCCAGCAGCTTAGGCCTAGCGGGAGCAACGGCCACAGATACGCAGTATTTT
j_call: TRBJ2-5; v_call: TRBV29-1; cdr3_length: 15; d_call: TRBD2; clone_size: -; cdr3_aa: CSVAFLAGAGETQYF; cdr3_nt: TGCAGCGTTGCTTTTCTAGCGGGAGCAGGGGAGACCCAGTACTTC
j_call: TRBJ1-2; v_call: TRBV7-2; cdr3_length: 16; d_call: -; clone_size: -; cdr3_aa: CASSLAPVEANYGYTF; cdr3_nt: TGTGCCAGCAGCTTAGCGCCGGTAGAAGCTAACTATGGCTACACCTTC
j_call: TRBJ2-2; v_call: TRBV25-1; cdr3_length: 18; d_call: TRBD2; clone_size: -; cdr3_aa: CASSAWTSGRARAGELFF; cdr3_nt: TGTGCCAGCAGTGCCTGGACTAGCGGGAGGGCCAGGGCCGGGGAGCTGTTTTTT
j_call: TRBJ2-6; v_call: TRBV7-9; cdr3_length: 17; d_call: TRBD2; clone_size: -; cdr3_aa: CASSTTGGSLGANVLTF; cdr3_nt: TGTGCCAGCAGCACGACGGGGGGATCCCTCGGGGCCAACGTCCTGACTTTC
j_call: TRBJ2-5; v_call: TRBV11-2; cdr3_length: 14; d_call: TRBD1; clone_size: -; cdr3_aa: CASSKDRGQETQYF; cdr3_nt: TGTGCCAGCAGCAAGGACAGGGGTCAAGAGACCCAGTACTTC
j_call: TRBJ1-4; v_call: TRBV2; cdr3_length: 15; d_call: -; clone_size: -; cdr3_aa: CASSTQRGTTEKLFF; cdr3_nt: TGTGCCAGCAGTACACAGCGGGGGACCACTGAAAAACTGTTTTTT
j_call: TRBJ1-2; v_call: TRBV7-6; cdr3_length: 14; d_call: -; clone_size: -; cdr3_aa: CASSLSNGNYGYTF; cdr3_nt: TGTGCCAGCAGCTTATCAAACGGGAACTATGGCTACACCTTC